This T cell receptor beta chain derives from a study of blood T cells in healthy people across ages. Notes on this clonotype: Its matching antigen is unknown.

A second PCR, run for about 7 to 11 cycles, used a sample-barcoded 5' primer plus a J-beta primer mix. Each cDNA molecule received a tag from a template-switch adaptor that had 12 random nucleotides. CDR3-containing paired-end reads numbering at least 3 million came from each sample. TCRdb re-called the 5' RACE reads with MiXCR, one entry per CDR3 protein. The sample consists of about 780,000 distinct CDR3 sequences, 62% of them appearing once. Points from the study as a whole: Older individuals had lower TCR beta diversity per million T cells (the decline was roughly linear).

The V and J ends lost 4 bases and 4 bases, in that order; junction bases with no gene match: 5. Germline CDR1 and CDR2: SEHNR and FQNEAQ (reference sequence). The CDR3 covers 14 residues. This rearrangement joins TRBV7-9 to TRBJ2-3, with TRBD1 identical over 7 bases. Material for sequencing was blood. This clonotype was sampled from a man under 40 in good health. The CDR3 reads CASSWDSGADTQYF. The DNA for the CDR3 is TGTGCCAGCAGCTGGGACAGTGGTGCAGATACGCAGTATTTT.